This T cell receptor beta chain was sequenced during a study of early stage breast cancer tumors. Overall study: Each sample averaged approximately 10-fold read coverage. Study-level points and caveats: Tumors had approximately 2.5-fold higher T cell density than normal breast.

Each sample had two DNA replicates, 0.5 ug blood or around 1.4 ug tissue. Profiling relied on immunoSEQ multiplex PCR, and the TCRdb table lists in-frame clones only, not all of them. This sample has over 15,000 clones, with more than 70% found just once. Germline V gene sequence: CDR1 KGHSH, CDR2 LQKENI. The CDR3 length is 18 residues. Trimming cost V 1 base and J 2 bases, with 19 bases left between them. Of note for this clone: Its antigen is not identified.

The specimen was blood. The sequence was collected from a person aged 65-85 years with breast cancer. The chain uses TRBV18 and TRBJ2-3; a possible D gene is TRBD2 (5 bases). CDR3 sequence reads: CASSPLPLAWGDTDTQYF. The CDR3 bases are TGTGCCAGCTCACCACTACCGCTGGCGTGGGGAGACACAGATACGCAGTATTTT.